This TCR beta chain stems from a study of Ad26.COV2.S vaccination and SARS-CoV-2 variants. Across the study: Administration of Ad26.COV2.S was intramuscular, either once or twice 56 days apart.

The table came from immunoSEQ multiplex PCR; TCRdb's copy has only in-frame clones and leaves some out. Of 300,000 to 350,000 clones detected, around four fifths appear once; the ten largest clones hold approximately 2%. This clone was observed once. Treatment of the sample: some 19 received Ad26.COV2.S at low or high dose, single or two shots; about 5 received placebo; per-sample allocation not given. On day 63 after the first injection, vaccine and placebo recipients gave samples. The sequence was obtained from a person aged 18-65 years who received the Ad26.COV2.S COVID-19 vaccine or a placebo. The source material was peripheral blood, sampled in a trial of Ad26.COV2.S vaccine versus placebo.

CDR3 residues: CASSYFTAAGIHGYTF. In DNA, the CDR3 is TGTGCCAGCAGTTACTTCACCGCGGCAGGGATCCACGGCTACACCTTC. The chain employs TRBV6-5 and TRBJ1-2, with D maybe TRBD1 (5 bases). The CDR3 has 16 residues. Trimming removed 1 base from V and 8 bases from J, with 20 bases in between. Germline V gene lookup returns CDR1 MNHEY and CDR2 SVGAGI.